A single sample gave rise to the 22 T cell receptor beta chains below, sequenced in a study of OX40 agonist ivuxolimab in advanced cancers. Clones were read by immunoSEQ multiplex PCR, and TCRdb kept only the in-frame ones, dropping some. The sample shows about 110,000 clones, 80% to 95% of them seen only once. The sequencing used CD4+ or CD8+ T cells sorted from blood, collected in a trial of the OX40 agonist ivuxolimab. The receptors come from an adult with an advanced solid tumor such as melanoma, head and neck, liver or kidney cancer.

The CDR3 reads CASNKGRKNTEAFF. In nucleotides, the CDR3 is TGTGCCAGTAACAAAGGGCGGAAGAACACTGAAGCTTTCTTT. The chain uses TRBV19 and TRBJ1-1, with unresolved D. V dropped 7 bases and J dropped 1 base, with 13 bases sitting between them. Germline V CDR1 and CDR2: LNHDA, SQIVND (reference sequence). This CDR3 is built from 14 residues. Full variable domain (rest looked up from reference TRBV19 and TRBJ1-1): DGGITQSPKYLFRKEGQNVTLSCEQNLNHDAMYWYRQDPGQGLRLIYYSQIVNDFQKGDIAEGYSVSREKKESFPLTVTSAQKNPTAFYLCASNKGRKNTEAFFGQGTRLTVV.

V is TRBV10-2 and J is TRBJ1-3; D possibly corresponds to TRBD1 (6 bases). The CDR3 sequence is 14 residues long. V was shortened by 2 bases and J by 7 bases, with 12 bases between the two germline ends. Germline CDR1 is WSHSY and CDR2 is SAAADI. CDR3: CASSETGRRNTIYF. CDR3 coding DNA: TGCGCCAGCAGTGAGACAGGGAGACGGAACACCATATATTTT.

V gene TRBV2 combines with J gene TRBJ2-2; a weak D match, TRBD1 (5 bases). Trimming took 8 bases from V and 0 from J, leaving 13 bases between them. The CDR3 sequence is 15 residues long. Germline V gene sequence: CDR1 SNHLY, CDR2 FYNNEI. CDR3 protein: CASLYRTSNTGELFF. Here the CDR3 DNA reads TGTGCCAGCCTATACAGGACCTCGAACACCGGGGAGCTGTTTTTT.

J is TRBJ2-4 and V is TRBV19; D not resolved. This CDR3 spans 14 amino acids. V shed 3 bases and J shed 0 bases, with 6 bases lying between them. Germline loops: CDR1 LNHDA, CDR2 SQIVND (reference sequence). CDR3 bases: TGTGCCAGTAGTATCACTGTAGCCAAAAACATTCAGTACTTC. This translates into CASSITVAKNIQYF.

The chain combines TRBV14 with TRBJ2-7; D not certain. V lost 5 bases to trimming and J lost 6 bases, with 14 bases between them. The CDR3 runs to 13 residues. In germline, CDR1 is SGHDN, CDR2 FVKESK. This chain's CDR3 is CASSTPEKGEQYF. The DNA for the CDR3 is TGTGCCAGCAGCACCCCAGAGAAGGGCGAGCAGTACTTC.

This chain joins TRBV2 and TRBJ2-3; 11 nucleotides line up with TRBD2. J gave up 1 base and V 4 bases, and 10 bases lay outside the gene matches. This CDR3 is built from 18 residues. CDR1 is SNHLY, CDR2 FYNNEI, per germline. The chain's CDR3 is CASSVRTSGFQGTDTQYF. The CDR3 DNA sequence: TGTGCCAGCAGTGTCAGGACTAGCGGGTTTCAAGGCACAGATACGCAGTATTTT.

The chain is built from TRBV27 and TRBJ2-3, with TRBD1 matching over 9 bases. This CDR3 spans 14 amino acids. Germline V gene sequence: CDR1 MNHEY, CDR2 SMNVEV (reference sequence). Losses at the gene ends were 5 bases for V and 3 bases for J; bases not matched to a gene: 3. The CDR3 DNA is TGTGCCAGCAGTAATGGACAGGGGACAGATACGCAGTATTTT. Translation gives CASSNGQGTDTQYF.

The rearrangement uses TRBV27 and TRBJ1-1; possibly TRBD1 for D (6 bases). Germline-derived CDR1 and CDR2 are MNHEY and SMNVEV (reference sequence). The CDR3 runs to 14 residues. The V gene lost 5 bases and the J gene lost 7 bases, with 17 bases spanning the gap. The CDR3: CASSPRRTVSEAFF. Here the CDR3 DNA reads TGTGCCAGCAGTCCTAGGAGGACAGTTAGTGAAGCTTTCTTT.

A word on this clone: A read error may produce the germline difference seen at one junction end. The chain carries TRBV5-1 and TRBJ1-1; D unresolved. CDR1 SGHRS and CDR2 YFSETQ come from the germline V gene. The CDR3 loop spans 15 amino acids. This chain's CDR3 is CASSLEGSLNTEAFF. CDR3 nucleotide sequence: TGTGCCAGCAGCTTGGAGGGCTCACTGAACACTGAAGCTTTCTTT. Using reference TRBV5-1 and TRBJ1-1 for the parts outside the CDR3, the full variable domain is KAGVTQTPRYLIKTRGQQVTLSCSPISGHRSVSWYQQTPGQGLQFLFEYFSETQRNKGNFPGRFSGRQFSNSRSEMNVSTLELGDSALYLCASSLEGSLNTEAFFGQGTRLTVV.

The V call is TRBV19, the J call TRBJ1-1; D might be TRBD1 (5 bases). The CDR3 covers 14 residues. The germline gives CDR1 LNHDA, CDR2 SQIVND (reference sequence). The V and J ends lost 1 base and 1 base respectively, with 7 bases between them. The CDR3 nucleotides are TGTGCCAGTAGTATAGCCAGGGAGAACACTGAAGCTTTCTTT. Protein sequence: CASSIARENTEAFF.

The J gene is TRBJ2-7, the V gene TRBV7-2; 7 nucleotides agree with TRBD1. Germline V gene sequence: CDR1 SGHTA, CDR2 FQGNSA. Trimming at V came to 5 bases and at J to 3 bases, leaving 7 bases not matched to a gene. The CDR3 spans 14 residues. CDR3 in DNA: TGTGCCAGCAGCCCACAAGGGGGCGGCTACGAGCAGTACTTC. Protein sequence: CASSPQGGGYEQYF.

The count of this clone is one. The chain couples TRBV5-1 to TRBJ2-4, with a possible D match to TRBD1 (5 bases). Germline loops: CDR1 SGHRS, CDR2 YFSETQ. The V end was cut by 5 bases, the J end by 1 base, with 7 bases between. CDR3 length: 13 amino acids. The CDR3 region is CASRGPAKNIQYF. As DNA, the CDR3 is TGCGCCAGCAGGGGGCCCGCCAAAAACATTCAGTACTTC.

The chain employs TRBV21-1 and TRBJ2-1; TRBD1 is taken as the D call from the table, unchecked against the DNA. TRBV21-1 constitutes a pseudogene. CDR3 length equals 17 residues. DNA for the CDR3: TGTGCCAGCAGCCCAGTCTTGCCGGGACAGGGATCGAATGAGCAGTTCTTC. Protein product: CASSPVLPGQGSNEQFF.

V and J are TRBV5-1 and TRBJ2-5; 7 positions agree with TRBD2. J gave up 1 base and V 6 bases, and 9 bases lay outside the gene matches. CDR1 SGHRS and CDR2 YFSETQ come from the germline V gene. The CDR3 consists of 15 residues. CDR3 loop: CASKSVGGGQETQYF. The CDR3 nucleotides read TGCGCCAGCAAAAGTGTTGGCGGGGGCCAAGAGACCCAGTACTTC.

The chain combines TRBV18 with TRBJ2-1; TRBD1 matches at 8 bases. Germline CDR1 KGHSH, CDR2 LQKENI. Germline trimming cut 3 bases from V and 10 bases from J; bases unmatched to any gene: 2. CDR3 length: 12 amino acids. CDR3 residues: CASSPTGEEQFF. CDR3 sequence (DNA): TGTGCCAGCTCACCGACAGGGGAGGAGCAGTTCTTC.

The J gene is TRBJ2-1, the V gene TRBV6-1, with unresolved D. Trimming pared 5 bases from V and 5 bases from J, leaving 10 bases between. CDR3 length equals 13 residues. Germline CDR1 reads MNHNS; CDR2 reads SASEGT. DNA of the CDR3: TGTGCCAGCAGTCTTGTCCCTCACAATGAGCAGTTCTTC. It translates to CASSLVPHNEQFF.

The chain links TRBV18 to TRBJ2-7; D is possibly TRBD1 (6 bases). V dropped 2 bases and J dropped 7 bases, with 12 bases sitting between them. This CDR3 is built from 13 residues. Per germline, CDR1 KGHSH and CDR2 LQKENI. The CDR3 region has the DNA TGTGCCAGCTCACCAAGGTCTGACAGGGAGCAGTACTTC. Residues: CASSPRSDREQYF.

This sequence joins TRBV6-5 and TRBJ1-1, with D possibly TRBD1 on 6 matching bases. Germline-derived CDR1 and CDR2 are MNHEY and SVGAGI. This CDR3 is 14 amino acids long. Trimming stripped 0 bases from V and 10 bases from J, with 15 bases between. CDR3 residues: CASSYSRDMSVAFF. Here the CDR3 DNA reads TGTGCCAGCAGTTACTCCAGGGACATGTCTGTAGCTTTCTTT.

The chain has TRBV6-5 and TRBJ1-1; D call uncertain. Looked up from germline, CDR1 is MNHEY and CDR2 is SVGAGI. The CDR3 covers 15 residues. Trimming removed 5 bases at V and 4 bases at J, with 17 bases between. The CDR3 DNA reads TGTGCCAGCAGTACCCCGTCAGGCCCAGGCACTGAAGCTTTCTTT. Its protein product is CASSTPSGPGTEAFF.

This rearrangement joins TRBV11-2 to TRBJ1-5, with 9 bases that match TRBD1. Germline V gene sequence: CDR1 SGHAT, CDR2 FQNNGV. The trim removed 5 bases at V and 3 bases at J, leaving 5 bases unmatched. The CDR3 extends over 15 amino acids. CDR3 in amino acids: CASSQGQGPNQPQHF. In nucleotides, the CDR3 is TGTGCCAGCAGCCAGGGACAGGGCCCCAATCAGCCCCAGCATTTT.

This sequence joins TRBV18 and TRBJ2-5, with TRBD2 matching 12 bases. The J call may be incorrect, as the DNA end agrees better with TRBJ2-7. The V gene's germline CDR1 is KGHSH and CDR2 LQKENI. CDR3 size: 17 residues. CDR3 DNA sequence: TGTGCCAGCTCACCACCGACTAGCGGGGGACGCTCCTACGAGCAGTACTTC. Translating it yields CASSPPTSGGRSYEQYF.

The chain couples TRBV6-5 to TRBJ1-1; D unclear. Germline CDR1 and CDR2: MNHEY and SVGAGI. The CDR3 has 14 residues. V shed 2 bases and J shed 1 base, with 8 bases lying between them. CDR3 loop: CASSYGQTNTEAFF. CDR3 nucleotide sequence: TGTGCCAGCAGTTACGGGCAGACGAACACTGAAGCTTTCTTT.